This entry features one T cell receptor beta chain sequence. These data originate in a study of blood T cell repertoires in COVID-19. CDR3 length: 13 amino acids. The V end was cut by 9 bases, the J end by 7 bases, with 14 bases between. CDR1 KGHDR and CDR2 SFDVKD come from the germline V gene. The table came from immunoSEQ multiplex PCR; TCRdb's copy has only in-frame clones and leaves some out. The table shows hundreds of thousands of clones, with around nine tenths occurring only once. The genes are TRBV24-1 and TRBJ1-4; tentative D call: TRBD1 (6 bases). The source material was peripheral blood. This clonotype originated in a woman between 25 and 40 years old with COVID-19, enrolled during active disease. The CDR3 region is CATGTGLTEKLFF. Here the CDR3 DNA reads TGTGCCACCGGAACAGGGTTAACTGAAAAACTGTTTTTT.